This TCR beta chain was found in a study of T cell responses to AZD1222 COVID-19 vaccine. Study-level points and caveats: Most donors were white British, females outnumbered males, and clonal diversity was possibly underestimated.

This table comes from immunoSEQ multiplex PCR, and its TCRdb copy is limited to in-frame clones, with some not included. The sample lists 150,000 to 200,000 clones, 88% seen once, with roughly 26% in the top ten. In the case of this clone: What it binds is not known. Other DNA sequences in the same sample also yield this CDR3.

Second-dose recipients at about 4 or about 12 weeks were treated as one pooled group. The sample was peripheral blood, taken 28 days after the second AZD1222 dose. This TCR derives from an adult who received the AZD1222 COVID-19 vaccine.

CDR3 protein: CASSLGQNTEAFF. CDR3 DNA: TGTGCCAGCAGCTTAGGACAGAACACTGAAGCTTTCTTT. The rearrangement links TRBV7-9 to TRBJ1-1; D not resolved. V lost 1 base and J lost 1, with 4 bases in between. The CDR3 extends over 13 amino acids. CDR1 is SEHNR and CDR2 is FQNEAQ in the germline V gene (reference sequence). Full variable domain (rest looked up from reference TRBV7-9 and TRBJ1-1): DTGVSQNPRHKITKRGQNVTFRCDPISEHNRLYWYRQTLGQGPEFLTYFQNEAQLEKSRLLSDRFSAERPKGSFSTLEIQRTEQGDSAMYLCASSLGQNTEAFFGQGTRLTVV.